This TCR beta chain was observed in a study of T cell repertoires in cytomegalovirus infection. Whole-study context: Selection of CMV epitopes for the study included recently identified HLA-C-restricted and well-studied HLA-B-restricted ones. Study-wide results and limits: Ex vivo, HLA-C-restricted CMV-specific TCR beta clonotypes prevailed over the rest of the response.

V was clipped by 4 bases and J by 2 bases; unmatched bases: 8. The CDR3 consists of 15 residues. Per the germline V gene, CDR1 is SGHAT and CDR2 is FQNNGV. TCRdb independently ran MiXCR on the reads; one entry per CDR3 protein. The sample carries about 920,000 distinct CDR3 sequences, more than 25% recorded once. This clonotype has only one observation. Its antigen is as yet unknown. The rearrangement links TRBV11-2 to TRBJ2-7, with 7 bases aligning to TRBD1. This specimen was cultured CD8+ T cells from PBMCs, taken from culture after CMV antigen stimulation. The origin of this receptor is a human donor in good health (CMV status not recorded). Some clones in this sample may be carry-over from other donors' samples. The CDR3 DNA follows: TGTGCCAGCAGCTCCGAATGGGACAGTGCCTACGAGCAGTACTTC. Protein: CASSSEWDSAYEQYF.